This paragraph reports one T cell receptor beta chain. The antigen is undetermined. Germline and junction disagree at one end, which may indicate a read error. These data originate in a study of CD8+CD57+ T cells in acquired aplastic anemia. About the research overall: Sorted CD4+ plus CD8+ cells gave DNA averaging roughly 2.9 ug. CD4+ cells from healthy donors averaged approximately 11 million reads.

The use of genomic DNA as template underpinned the TCR beta VDJ and CDR3 profiling. In TCRdb, the reads were re-called with MiXCR into one record per CDR3 protein. The repertoire holds about 180,000 distinct CDR3 sequences, with approximately 49% as singletons. Study-wide results and limits: About 29 sequences, all CD8+ CDR3, were shared between patients and controls. Simpson's diversity of CD8+ cells was not significantly different in patients compared with controls.

The CDR3 consists of 12 residues. Germline V gene sequence: CDR1 SEHNR, CDR2 FQNEAQ (reference sequence). The chain joins TRBV7-9 to TRBJ1-6, with D uncertain. Source material: sorted CD4+, CD8+, or CD8+CD57+ T cells (not recorded which) from PBMCs. This clonotype was sampled from a human donor in good health. CDR3 sequence: CASSAPMELLHF. The CDR3 region has the DNA TGTGCCAGCAGCGCTCCAATGGAACTCCTCCACTTC.